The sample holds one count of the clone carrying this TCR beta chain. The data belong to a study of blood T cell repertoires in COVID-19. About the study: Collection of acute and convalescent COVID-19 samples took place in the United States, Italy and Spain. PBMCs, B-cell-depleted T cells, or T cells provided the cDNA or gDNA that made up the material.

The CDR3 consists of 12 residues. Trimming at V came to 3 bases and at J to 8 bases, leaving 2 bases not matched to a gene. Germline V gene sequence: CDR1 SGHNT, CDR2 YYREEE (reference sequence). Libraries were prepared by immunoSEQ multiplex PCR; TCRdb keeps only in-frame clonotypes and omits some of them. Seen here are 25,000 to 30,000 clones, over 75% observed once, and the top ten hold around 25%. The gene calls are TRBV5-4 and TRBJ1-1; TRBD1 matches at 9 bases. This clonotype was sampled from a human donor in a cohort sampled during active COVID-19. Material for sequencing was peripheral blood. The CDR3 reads CASSWGQGEAFF. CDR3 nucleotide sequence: TGTGCCAGCAGCTGGGGACAGGGAGAAGCTTTCTTT.